This T cell receptor (beta chain) originates from a study of T cells expressing NK-cell markers. Germline CDR1 reads SEHNR; CDR2 reads FQNEAQ (reference sequence). The CDR3 has 14 amino acids. TCRdb reprocessed the 5' RACE reads; each CDR3 protein has one entry and no DNA is given. This sample's table reports about 440,000 distinct CDR3 sequences. V is TRBV7-9 and J is TRBJ1-2; TCRdb outputs TRBD1, but without DNA this stays unchecked. The sample was blood T cells: a sorted CD56 or NKG2C T cell subset, CD4+ or CD8+ T cells, or bulk PBMC T cells (not recorded which). This sequence originates from a woman between 18 and 70 years old in good health. This CDR3 reads CASSPTGGIYGYTF.